Listed here are 29 T cell receptor beta chains from one sample, sequenced in a study of blood T cell repertoires in COVID-19. Profiled with immunoSEQ multiplex PCR; TCRdb holds only in-frame clones, not every one. There are approximately 170,000 clones in the sample; roughly 70% occur only once, and about 3% lies in the top ten. The sequenced sample was peripheral blood. Receptors were obtained from a woman aged 80 or over with acute or convalescent COVID-19.

This clone appeared many times. The genes are TRBV25-1 and TRBJ1-3; a weak D match, TRBD1 (5 bases). Trimming left V 1 base short and J 2 bases short, with 9 bases between. Germline CDR1 MGHDK, CDR2 SYGVNS. The CDR3 contains 15 residues. CDR3 amino acids: CASSEFQGAGNTIYF. CDR3 in DNA: TGTGCCAGCAGTGAATTCCAGGGCGCTGGAAACACCATATATTTT.

The chain combines TRBV28 with TRBJ2-3, with unresolved D. The length of the CDR3 is 15 residues. From germline, CDR1 is MDHEN and CDR2 SYDVKM. The V and J ends lost 1 base and 1 base respectively, with 9 bases between them. Written as DNA, the CDR3 is TGTGCCAGCAGTTTATCCCAGACTGGCACAGATACGCAGTATTTT. Protein: CASSLSQTGTDTQYF.

This clone was seen just once. V gene TRBV3-1 (or the pseudogene TRBV3-2) combines with J gene TRBJ2-1; D ambiguous. The CDR3 covers 14 residues. V was pared by 7 bases and J by 5 bases, with 15 bases between. CDR1 is LGHDT, CDR2 YNNKEL, per germline (reference sequence). As DNA, the CDR3 is TGTGCCAGCACCCTAGATGGCCCCCACAATGAGCAGTTCTTC. This codes for CASTLDGPHNEQFF.

The V gene is TRBV9, the J gene TRBJ2-3; TRBD2 aligns across 13 bases. From germline, CDR1 is SGDLS and CDR2 YYNGEE. V shed 0 bases and J 3 bases; nucleotides not matched to a gene: 1. The CDR3 is made up of 16 amino acids. The CDR3 loop is CASSVGTSGRTDTQYF. CDR3 sequence (DNA): TGTGCCAGCAGCGTAGGGACTAGCGGGAGAACAGATACGCAGTATTTT.

The V gene is TRBV7-3, the J gene TRBJ2-2; 7 bases map to TRBD2. J was trimmed by 4 bases and V by 5 bases; bases with no gene match: 10. CDR3 length: 16 amino acids. CDR1 and CDR2 (germline): SGHTA, FQGTGA. Here the CDR3 reads CASSPEPGLTTGELFF. CDR3 in DNA: TGTGCCAGCAGCCCGGAACCGGGACTAACCACCGGGGAGCTGTTTTTT.

This clone has just a few counts. The chain links TRBV28 to TRBJ1-5; D is unresolved. Trimming took off 5 bases at V and 1 base at J, with 15 bases between the two ends. The CDR3 runs 16 residues. In germline, CDR1 is MDHEN, CDR2 SYDVKM. The DNA of the CDR3 is TGTGCCAGCAGTCCGCGGACGGGAGCGAGCAATCAGCCCCAGCATTTT. Amino acids: CASSPRTGASNQPQHF.

V and J are TRBV2 and TRBJ1-5; D is ambiguous. Germline assignment: CDR1 SNHLY and CDR2 FYNNEI. Trimming pared 1 base from V and 4 bases from J, leaving 11 bases between. This CDR3 has 15 amino acids. The CDR3 coding sequence is TGTGCCAGCAGTGAAGAGGCTGGAGGGAATCAGCCCCAGCATTTT. Encoded protein: CASSEEAGGNQPQHF.

The chain recombines TRBV19 with TRBJ1-4; D remains ambiguous. The germline V gene encodes CDR1 LNHDA and CDR2 SQIVND (reference sequence). Deletions cut 6 bases from V and 5 bases from J, with 16 bases between. The CDR3 consists of 15 residues. CDR3 loop: CASRKTGTLNEKLFF. CDR3 coding DNA: TGTGCCAGTAGAAAGACCGGAACACTAAATGAAAAACTGTTTTTT.

This chain joins TRBV29-1 and TRBJ2-7; D ambiguous. The CDR3 runs to 13 residues. Between the trimmed V and J ends, which lost 0 bases and 5 bases, there was a span of 11 bases. CDR1 is SQVTM and CDR2 is ANQGSEA in the germline V gene. The CDR3 loop is CSVEDQSFHEQYF. Here the CDR3 DNA reads TGCAGCGTTGAAGATCAGTCCTTCCACGAGCAGTACTTC.

The genes are TRBV6-5 and TRBJ2-2; D is unclear. The CDR3 is made up of 14 amino acids. Germline CDR1 and CDR2: MNHEY and SVGAGI. The V end was cut by 7 bases, the J end by 3 bases, with 12 bases between. CDR3: CASKAPEDTGELFF. The DNA of the CDR3 is TGTGCCAGCAAGGCGCCCGAGGACACCGGGGAGCTGTTTTTT.

This rearrangement joins TRBV5-1 to TRBJ1-2, with D perhaps matching TRBD1 (6 bases). V lost 5 bases and J 4 bases, leaving 12 bases between the germline ends. The germline gives CDR1 SGHRS, CDR2 YFSETQ. This CDR3 spans 13 amino acids. The CDR3 bases are TGCGCCAGCAGGACAGGCGTCTTCTATGGCTACACCTTC. It encodes CASRTGVFYGYTF.

The chain links TRBV7-3 to TRBJ1-1; possibly TRBD1 for D (6 bases). The CDR3 runs 15 residues. CDR1 SGHTA and CDR2 FQGTGA come from the germline V gene. Trimming took off 4 bases at V and 1 base at J, with 13 bases between the two ends. For the CDR3, the DNA is TGTGCCAGCAGCTCTCCCACAGGGTCGAACACTGAAGCTTTCTTT. Translated: CASSSPTGSNTEAFF.

V gene TRBV5-1 combines with J gene TRBJ2-7, with 7 nucleotides matching TRBD1. V dropped 1 base and J dropped 6; count of bases not matched to a gene: 4. Germline CDR1 reads SGHRS; CDR2 reads YFSETQ. The CDR3 is 13 amino acids. CDR3 sequence reads: CASSLQGESEQYF. CDR3 DNA sequence: TGCGCCAGCAGCTTGCAGGGGGAAAGCGAGCAGTACTTC.

The chain employs TRBV28 and TRBJ2-1; 7 nucleotides agree with TRBD2. The CDR3 runs to 15 residues. V lost 3 bases, J lost 7 bases, and 9 bases stayed unmatched. Per the germline V gene, CDR1 is MDHEN and CDR2 is SYDVKM. CDR3 loop: CASSLGGGVANEQFF. Here the CDR3 DNA reads TGTGCCAGCAGTTTGGGGGGGGGAGTAGCGAATGAGCAGTTCTTC.

The chain recombines TRBV10-3 with TRBJ1-2; maybe TRBD1 (5 bases). V lost 8 bases, J lost 0 bases, and 13 bases lay in between. The germline gives CDR1 ENHRY, CDR2 SYGVKD. This CDR3 contains 14 residues. The CDR3 region is CAIAEGVTNYGYTF. For the CDR3, the DNA is TGTGCCATCGCGGAAGGGGTTACTAACTATGGCTACACCTTC.

This clone was observed once. The V call is TRBV5-1, the J call TRBJ2-7; 8 bases agree with TRBD2. The germline CDR1 and CDR2 sequences are SGHRS and YFSETQ. The CDR3 loop spans 14 amino acids. V gave up 4 bases and J gave up 2 bases; unmatched junction bases: 5. The CDR3 sequence: CASSHPGGAYEQYF. The DNA of the CDR3 is TGCGCCAGCAGCCACCCGGGAGGGGCCTACGAGCAGTACTTC.

This rearrangement joins TRBV24-1 to TRBJ1-5; D gene ambiguous. Germline-derived CDR1 and CDR2 are KGHDR and SFDVKD. Trimming removed 0 bases from V and 5 bases from J, with 4 bases in between. The CDR3 runs 13 residues. CDR3 DNA: TGTGCCACCAGTGATTTGTCGGATCAGCCCCAGCATTTT. Translation: CATSDLSDQPQHF.

This sequence joins TRBV7-9 and TRBJ2-3; no clear D. V was cut by 5 bases and J by 1 base, with 7 bases left in between. There are 13 residues in the CDR3. Germline CDR1 and CDR2: SEHNR and FQNEAQ (reference sequence). The CDR3 sequence: CASSLPGTDTQYF. Written as DNA, the CDR3 is TGTGCCAGCAGCCTCCCGGGCACAGATACGCAGTATTTT. The full variable domain, rest sourced from reference TRBV7-9 and TRBJ2-3, is DTGVSQNPRHKITKRGQNVTFRCDPISEHNRLYWYRQTLGQGPEFLTYFQNEAQLEKSRLLSDRFSAERPKGSFSTLEIQRTEQGDSAMYLCASSLPGTDTQYFGPGTRLTVL.

The chain carries TRBV3-1 (or the pseudogene TRBV3-2) and TRBJ1-2; D ambiguous. V was trimmed by 1 base and J by 4 bases, leaving 7 bases between them. The CDR3 consists of 13 residues. Germline-derived CDR1 and CDR2 are LGHDT and YNNKEL (reference sequence). The CDR3 DNA is TGTGCCAGCAGCCAAGCTTCCCTCTATGGCTACACCTTC. This sequence encodes CASSQASLYGYTF.

This clone was seen more than once but under ten times. This rearrangement joins TRBV7-8 to TRBJ1-5; unclear D gene. CDR1 is SGHVS, CDR2 FQNEAQ, per germline. The ends were cut back, 1 base at V and 4 bases at J, with 5 bases in the middle. This CDR3 has 13 residues. DNA for the CDR3: TGTGCCAGCAGCTTAGTAGAAAATCAGCCCCAGCATTTT. Protein product: CASSLVENQPQHF.

The chain recombines TRBV6-5 with TRBJ1-2; TRBD1 might be the D (6 bases). V lost 6 bases to trimming and J lost 7 bases, with 15 bases between them. Germline lookup yields CDR1 MNHEY and CDR2 SVGAGI. The CDR3 runs to 13 residues. CDR3 amino acids: CASRATGNSGYTF. CDR3 bases: TGTGCCAGCAGGGCTACAGGGAACAGTGGCTACACCTTC.

This rearrangement joins TRBV9 to TRBJ2-1; possibly TRBD1 for D (5 bases). V was clipped by 0 bases and J by 6 bases, with 13 bases between them. Per the germline V gene, CDR1 is SGDLS and CDR2 is YYNGEE. The CDR3 has 15 residues. CDR3 coding DNA: TGTGCCAGCAGCGTAGAAGGGGTAGCAAGCAATGAGCAGTTCTTC. Translation gives CASSVEGVASNEQFF.

This chain uses TRBV4-2 with TRBJ1-2; 11 nucleotides align to TRBD1. The V segment lost 1 base and the J segment 5 bases; nucleotides outside the gene matches: 3. This CDR3 region has 15 residues. Germline values: CDR1 LGHNA, CDR2 YNFKEQ. In DNA form, the CDR3 reads TGTGCCAGCAGCCAAGGGACAGGGGGCATGTATGGCTACACCTTC. This translates into CASSQGTGGMYGYTF.

J is TRBJ2-7 and V is TRBV5-1; 9 bases line up with TRBD1. The CDR3 loop spans 16 amino acids. Per the germline V gene, CDR1 is SGHRS and CDR2 is YFSETQ. V was clipped by 3 bases and J by 6 bases; unmatched bases: 13. CDR3: CASSSRPGDREGEQYF. The CDR3, as DNA: TGCGCCAGCAGCTCTAGACCGGGGGACAGGGAGGGCGAGCAGTACTTC.

The V and J genes are TRBV6-2 or TRBV6-3 and TRBJ2-7, with TRBD2 matching over 15 bases. V lost 6 bases, J lost 3 bases, and 3 bases stayed unmatched. The germline CDR1 and CDR2 sequences are MNHEY and SVGEGT. The CDR3 extends over 15 amino acids. The CDR3: CASSQGLAGGYEQYF. CDR3 in DNA: TGTGCCAGCAGCCAGGGACTAGCGGGAGGCTACGAGCAGTACTTC.

In its sample, this clone was seen a few times. The chain couples TRBV3-1 (or the pseudogene TRBV3-2) to TRBJ2-1; 11 bases are a match to TRBD2. The ends lost 2 bases at V and 10 bases at J; junction bases unmatched: 10. Germline V gene sequence: CDR1 LGHDT, CDR2 YNNKEL (reference sequence). This CDR3 has 16 residues. The CDR3 DNA reads TGTGCCAGCAGCCAATACGTAGCGGGAGGGCCCGGAGAGCAGTTCTTC. Translating gives CASSQYVAGGPGEQFF.

The sample holds one count of this clone. The chain carries TRBV27 and TRBJ2-2; 13 bases are a match to TRBD2. This CDR3 has 15 residues. Germline CDR1 and CDR2: MNHEY and SMNVEV (reference sequence). The ends lost 5 bases at V and 6 bases at J; junction bases unmatched: 3. DNA for the CDR3: TGTGCCAGCAGTAACGGACTAGCGGGAGCCGGGGAGCTGTTTTTT. Translation gives CASSNGLAGAGELFF.

The chain carries TRBV3-1 (or the pseudogene TRBV3-2) and TRBJ2-7; 15 bases align to TRBD2. Germline values: CDR1 LGHDT, CDR2 YNNKEL (reference sequence). This CDR3 has 16 residues. V was pared by 4 bases and J by 2 bases, with 3 bases of the junction left unmatched. For the CDR3, the DNA is TGTGCCAGCAGCCGAGGACTAGCGGGGGGGGCCTACGAGCAGTACTTC. Its translation: CASSRGLAGGAYEQYF.

The genes are TRBV11-3 and TRBJ2-5; D is possibly TRBD1 (6 bases). In germline, CDR1 is SGHNT, CDR2 YENEEA. V was pared by 4 bases and J by 1 base, with 13 bases between. The CDR3 is 15 amino acids. The CDR3 region has the DNA TGTGCCAGCAGCTCAACCGGGACAACCCAAGAGACCCAGTACTTC. Translation gives CASSSTGTTQETQYF.